The sample holds a few counts of the clone carrying this TCR beta chain. This sample is part of a study of blood T cell repertoires in COVID-19. About the research overall: PBMCs, B-cell-depleted T cells, or T cells were the source of the cDNA or gDNA that made up the material.

The germline gives CDR1 SEHNR, CDR2 FQNEAQ (reference sequence). The CDR3 runs 14 residues. Trimming pared 5 bases from V and 1 base from J, leaving 11 bases between. TCRdb keeps only in-frame clones here, not all; method: immunoSEQ multiplex PCR. This table has fewer than 110,000 clones, about 91% appearing once. The chain employs TRBV7-9 and TRBJ1-1; D unclear. The sample consisted of peripheral blood. This clonotype originated in a man aged 50 or older with active or convalescent COVID-19. The CDR3 DNA reads TGTGCCAGCAGCCCCTCCCCGGGGAACACTGAAGCTTTCTTT. Translated, it gives CASSPSPGNTEAFF. The variable domain in full, with the rest retrieved from reference TRBV7-9 and TRBJ1-1, is DTGVSQNPRHKITKRGQNVTFRCDPISEHNRLYWYRQTLGQGPEFLTYFQNEAQLEKSRLLSDRFSAERPKGSFSTLEIQRTEQGDSAMYLCASSPSPGNTEAFFGQGTRLTVV.